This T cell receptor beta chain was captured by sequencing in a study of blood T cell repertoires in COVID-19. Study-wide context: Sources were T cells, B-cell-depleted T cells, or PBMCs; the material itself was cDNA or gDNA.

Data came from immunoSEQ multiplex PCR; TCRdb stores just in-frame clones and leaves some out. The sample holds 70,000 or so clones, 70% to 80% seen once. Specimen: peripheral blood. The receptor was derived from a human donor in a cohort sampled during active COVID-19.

The CDR3: CSVGTPKYNEQFF. The CDR3, as DNA: TGCAGCGTTGGGACTCCGAAGTACAATGAGCAGTTCTTC. This chain uses TRBV29-1 with TRBJ2-1, with D possibly being TRBD2 (5 bases). Germline V lookup: CDR1 SQVTM, CDR2 ANQGSEA. V lost 4 bases and J 4 bases, leaving 11 bases between the germline ends. The CDR3 has 13 residues.